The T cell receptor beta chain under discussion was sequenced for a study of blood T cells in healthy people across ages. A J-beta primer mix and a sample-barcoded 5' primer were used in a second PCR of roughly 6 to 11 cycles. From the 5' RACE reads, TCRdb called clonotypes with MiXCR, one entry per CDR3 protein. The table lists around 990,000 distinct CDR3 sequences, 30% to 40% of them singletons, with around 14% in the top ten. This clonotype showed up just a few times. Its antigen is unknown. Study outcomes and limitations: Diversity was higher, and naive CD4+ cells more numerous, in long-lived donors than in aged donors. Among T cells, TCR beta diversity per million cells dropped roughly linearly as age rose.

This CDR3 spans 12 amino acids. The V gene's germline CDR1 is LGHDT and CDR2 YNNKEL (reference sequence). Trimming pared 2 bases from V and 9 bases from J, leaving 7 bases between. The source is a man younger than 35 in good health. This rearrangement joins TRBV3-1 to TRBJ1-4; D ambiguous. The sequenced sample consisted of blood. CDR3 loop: CASSQLEKKLFF. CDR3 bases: TGTGCCAGCAGCCAACTGGAGAAAAAACTGTTTTTT.